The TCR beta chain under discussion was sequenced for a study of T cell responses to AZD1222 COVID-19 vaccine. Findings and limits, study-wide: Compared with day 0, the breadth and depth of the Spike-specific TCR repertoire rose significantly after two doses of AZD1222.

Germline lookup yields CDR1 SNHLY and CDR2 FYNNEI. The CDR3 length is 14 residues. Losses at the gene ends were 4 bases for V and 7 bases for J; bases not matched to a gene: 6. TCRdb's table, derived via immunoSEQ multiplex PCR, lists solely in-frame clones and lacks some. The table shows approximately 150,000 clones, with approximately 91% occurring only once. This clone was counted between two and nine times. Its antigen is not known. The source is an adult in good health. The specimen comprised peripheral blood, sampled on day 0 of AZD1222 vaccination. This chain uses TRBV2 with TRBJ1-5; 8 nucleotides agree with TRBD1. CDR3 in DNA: TGTGCCAGCAGTGGCCGACAGGGGCGACAGCCCCAGCATTTT. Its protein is CASSGRQGRQPQHF. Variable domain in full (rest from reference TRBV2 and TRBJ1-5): EPEVTQTPSHQVTQMGQEVILRCVPISNHLYFYWYRQILGQKVEFLVSFYNNEISEKSEIFDDQFSVERPDGSNFTLKIRSTKLEDSAMYFCASSGRQGRQPQHFGDGTRLSIL.